This is a list of T cell receptor beta chains from one sample in a study of T cell responses to AZD1222 COVID-19 vaccine. The assay was immunoSEQ multiplex PCR, and TCRdb's table has in-frame clones only and misses some. The profile shows around 120,000 clones, roughly 90% of them singletons. The source was peripheral blood, collected on day 0 of AZD1222 vaccination. The receptors were gathered from an adult in good health. Both conserved end residues are part of each CDR3. D genes are given only for firm matches. Some rows mark clone size as missing; the rest say once, few, many or name a class of expanded clone.

J: TRBJ1-2; V: TRBV5-1; D: .; size: .; DNA: TGCGCCAGCAGCTTGGAACAGGGCGATGGCTACACCTTC; CDR3: CASSLEQGDGYTF
J: TRBJ2-7; V: TRBV6-2/TRBV6-3; D: .; size: .; DNA: TGTGCCAGCAGTCAGGGCCCCGAGACCCCATCCTACGAGCAGTACTTC; CDR3: CASSQGPETPSYEQYF
J: TRBJ2-3; V: TRBV18; D: TRBD2; size: .; DNA: TGTGCCAGCTCACCTCGGACCAGCGGGGGAGTCACAGATACGCAGTATTTT; CDR3: CASSPRTSGGVTDTQYF
J: TRBJ2-7; V: TRBV28; D: TRBD2; size: .; DNA: TGTGCCAGCAGTTTATCCCTTAGCGGGACCCGCGAGCAGTACTTC; CDR3: CASSLSLSGTREQYF
J: TRBJ1-1; V: TRBV12-3/TRBV12-4; D: TRBD1; size: .; DNA: TGTGCCAGCAGACCGGGACAGTACACTGAAGCTTTCTTT; CDR3: CASRPGQYTEAFF
J: TRBJ2-7; V: TRBV9; D: TRBD2; size: .; DNA: TGTGCCAGCAGCGTGGGCGTTTCTGCGGGGGGCAGCTACGAGCAGTACTTC; CDR3: CASSVGVSAGGSYEQYF
J: TRBJ1-6; V: TRBV3-1/TRBV3-2; D: .; size: .; DNA: TGTGCCAGCAGCCAAGGGGCTGGGGGCGCCTGGAATTCACCCCTCCACTTT; CDR3: CASSQGAGGAWNSPLHF
J: TRBJ2-3; V: TRBV7-9; D: .; size: .; DNA: TGTGCCAGCAGCTTAGCGGGGTCAGGGCCGCAGTATTTT; CDR3: CASSLAGSGPQYF
J: TRBJ2-7; V: TRBV18; D: .; size: .; DNA: TGTGCCAGCTCGCCAGGGGTGGGCCTCTCCTACGAGCAGTACTTC; CDR3: CASSPGVGLSYEQYF
J: TRBJ2-7; V: TRBV19; D: .; size: .; DNA: TGTGCCAGTAGTATAGACAGGGCCGAGCAGTACTTC; CDR3: CASSIDRAEQYF
J: TRBJ1-1; V: TRBV11-3; D: .; size: .; DNA: TGTGCCAGCAGCTCGCGGATGAACACTGAAGCTTTCTTT; CDR3: CASSSRMNTEAFF
J: TRBJ2-7; V: TRBV5-5; D: .; size: .; DNA: TGTGCCAGCAGCTTGGGGGACCGGACCGAGCAGTACTTC; CDR3: CASSLGDRTEQYF
J: TRBJ1-1; V: TRBV11-3; D: .; size: .; DNA: TGTGCCAGCAGCTTAGAGGCAGGGATCTACACTGAAGCTTTCTTT; CDR3: CASSLEAGIYTEAFF
J: TRBJ2-3; V: TRBV30; D: .; size: .; DNA: TGTGCCTGGAGTGTTGTTGGGGGGGCCACAGATACGCAGTATTTT; CDR3: CAWSVVGGATDTQYF
J: TRBJ2-2; V: TRBV4-1; D: .; size: .; DNA: TGCGCCAGCAGCCAAGTAAATCTCGGGGTTGGGAACACCGGGGAGCTGTTTTTT; CDR3: CASSQVNLGVGNTGELFF
J: TRBJ1-4; V: TRBV6-5; D: .; size: .; DNA: TGTGCCAGCCAAGGGGCAGGGAATAATGAAAAACTGTTTTTT; CDR3: CASQGAGNNEKLFF
J: TRBJ1-2; V: TRBV30; D: .; size: .; DNA: TGTGCCCTTCATGAGAGGGGCCCGGGCTATGGCTACACCTTC; CDR3: CALHERGPGYGYTF
J: TRBJ1-2; V: TRBV7-8; D: .; size: .; DNA: TGTGCCAGCAGCGCCTCCCCCCGTACATCTTCCTATGGCTACACCTTC; CDR3: CASSASPRTSSYGYTF
J: TRBJ1-1; V: TRBV6-1; D: .; size: .; DNA: TGTGCCAGCAGTGAAGGGGGCACTGAAGCTTTCTTT; CDR3: CASSEGGTEAFF
J: TRBJ2-7; V: TRBV18; D: .; size: .; DNA: TGTGCCAGCTCACCACCCCGGGGCGAGCAGTACTTC; CDR3: CASSPPRGEQYF
J: TRBJ2-7; V: TRBV12-5; D: .; size: .; DNA: TGTGCTAGTGGTTTGCCGCTAGGGACCTTCTACGAGCAGTACTTC; CDR3: CASGLPLGTFYEQYF
J: TRBJ2-7; V: TRBV29-1; D: TRBD2; size: .; DNA: TGCAGCGTTGAAGCAGTACTAGCGGGAGTCGGAGAGCAGTACTTC; CDR3: CSVEAVLAGVGEQYF
J: TRBJ1-2; V: TRBV6-5; D: TRBD1; size: .; DNA: TGTGCCAGCATGCGAGGACAGGCGACGCGGGGCTACACCTTC; CDR3: CASMRGQATRGYTF
J: TRBJ1-6; V: TRBV27; D: .; size: .; DNA: TGTGCCAGCAACCTACAGGGAGCTAATTCACCCCTCCACTTT; CDR3: CASNLQGANSPLHF
J: TRBJ1-3; V: TRBV9; D: .; size: .; DNA: TGTGCCAGCAGCACCCGACAGGATATTTACTCTGGAAACACCATATATTTT; CDR3: CASSTRQDIYSGNTIYF
J: TRBJ1-2; V: TRBV27; D: .; size: .; DNA: TGTGCCAGCGCACCCATGGCTAGGGGGGTGGGGGGCTACACCTTC; CDR3: CASAPMARGVGGYTF
J: TRBJ1-3; V: TRBV7-3; D: TRBD1; size: .; DNA: TGTGCCAGCAGCCTGAGGGACAGGCAAAACACCATATATTTT; CDR3: CASSLRDRQNTIYF
J: TRBJ1-3; V: TRBV6-5; D: .; size: .; DNA: TGTGCCAGCTTAGTACACTCTGGAAACACCATATATTTT; CDR3: CASLVHSGNTIYF
J: TRBJ2-7; V: TRBV4-1; D: .; size: .; DNA: TGCGCCAGCAGCCAAGGTCCAGACGGCAGCTCCTACGAGCAGTACTTC; CDR3: CASSQGPDGSSYEQYF
J: TRBJ2-7; V: TRBV15; D: TRBD1; size: .; DNA: TGTGCCACCAGGAGACAGGGGGCGCAGGAGCAGTACTTC; CDR3: CATRRQGAQEQYF
J: TRBJ2-3; V: TRBV7-2; D: TRBD2; size: .; DNA: TGTGCCAGCAGCCTGAGCGGGAGGCCGAGGGGGACAGATACGCAGTATTTT; CDR3: CASSLSGRPRGTDTQYF
J: TRBJ2-2; V: TRBV5-4; D: .; size: .; DNA: TGTGCCAGCAGCTTAGTCGTGGAAGGGCTAGCCGGGGAGCTGTTTTTT; CDR3: CASSLVVEGLAGELFF
J: TRBJ2-7; V: TRBV6-4; D: .; size: .; DNA: TGTGCCAGCAATGACACCTACGAGCAGTACTTC; CDR3: CASNDTYEQYF
J: TRBJ1-1; V: TRBV14; D: .; size: few; DNA: TGTGCCAGCAGTCCTCCTGGGATGAACACTGAAGCTTTCTTT; CDR3: CASSPPGMNTEAFF
J: TRBJ1-5; V: TRBV30; D: .; size: .; DNA: TGTGCCTGGAGTGTACAAGGGAATCAGCCCCAGCATTTT; CDR3: CAWSVQGNQPQHF